The text below deals with one TCR beta chain. The antigen remains unidentified. The PCR made use of 60 Vbeta and 13 Jbeta primers. Data came from immunoSEQ multiplex PCR; TCRdb stores just in-frame clones and leaves some out. The sample has roughly 180,000 clones; about 80% are singletons. The data belong to a study of cytomegalovirus exposure and HLA in healthy donors. Broader study findings: Follow-up analysis later connected one missense variant in DCLRE1C with trimming of TCR beta V- and J-genes. Presence/absence analyses treated sequencing depth as roughly uniform across donors. For most TCR beta V segments, an earlier analysis put the productive rate at about 87% or about 30% of the time.

Sequencing was done on a sample of PBMCs. This sequence was found in a man aged 30 to 39 in good health and CMV-seronegative.

CDR3 in amino acids: CASSAMGQTPSYEQYF. DNA of the CDR3: TGTGCCAGCAGTGCCATGGGACAGACCCCGTCCTACGAGCAGTACTTC. This chain uses TRBV25-1 with TRBJ2-7, with TRBD1 matching 7 bases. The CDR3 has 16 residues. Trimming removed 4 bases from V and 1 base from J; junction bases left unmatched: 10. CDR1 MGHDK and CDR2 SYGVNS come from the germline V gene.